This is a list of T cell receptor beta chains from one sample in a study of blood T cell repertoires in COVID-19. The method was immunoSEQ multiplex PCR; TCRdb's version includes in-frame clones alone and lacks a portion of them. The data contain almost 500,000 clones, more than 85% of them singletons. The sample consisted of PBMCs or T cells enriched from blood (not recorded which). The source is a woman in her fifties or sixties who had recovered from COVID-19. Both conserved end residues are part of each CDR3. The order of the fields is J gene, V gene, D gene, clone size, CDR3 protein, CDR3 DNA. The D gene is left open where the match is weak. Size is stated for part of the rows, as once, few or many counts, or as a class when the clone is expanded.

>TRBJ2-3|TRBV3-1/TRBV3-2|.|.
CASSLSDSRLARADTQYF
TGTGCCAGCAGCCTCTCAGACTCCCGTCTCGCCCGGGCAGATACGCAGTATTTT
>TRBJ1-5|TRBV6-5|.|.
CASSYDRGIINQPQHF
TGTGCCAGCAGTTACGATCGGGGAATCATCAATCAGCCCCAGCATTTT
>TRBJ1-3|TRBV7-9|.|.
CASSLGTGFLSGNTIYF
TGTGCCAGCAGCTTAGGAACAGGGTTCCTCTCTGGAAACACCATATATTTT
>TRBJ2-7|TRBV3-1/TRBV3-2|TRBD2|.
CASSQRGGSGYEQYF
TGTGCCAGCAGCCAGCGGGGGGGCTCTGGTTACGAGCAGTACTTC
>TRBJ1-6|TRBV7-9|TRBD1|.
CASSPTGEGSPLHF
TGTGCCAGCAGCCCCACAGGGGAAGGTTCACCCCTCCACTTT
>TRBJ2-3|TRBV11-3|TRBD2|.
CASSLRGALDTQYF
TGTGCCAGCAGCTTGCGGGGGGCTTTAGATACGCAGTATTTT
>TRBJ1-1|TRBV6-6|.|.
CASTTGRQNTEAFF
TGTGCCAGCACAACAGGCAGACAGAACACTGAAGCTTTCTTT
>TRBJ2-1|TRBV27|.|many
CASSLYGGWDNEQFF
TGTGCCAGCAGTTTATATGGGGGGTGGGACAATGAGCAGTTCTTC
>TRBJ2-7|TRBV2|TRBD2|.
CASGGVSGARGFYEQYF
TGTGCCAGCGGGGGGGTAAGCGGGGCCCGGGGCTTCTACGAGCAGTACTTC
>TRBJ2-1|TRBV2|.|.
CASSAGLTFF
TGTGCCAGCAGTGCGGGACTTACGTTCTTC
>TRBJ1-3|TRBV9|TRBD1|.
CASSVGDRGHTIYF
TGTGCCAGCAGCGTAGGGGACAGGGGCCACACCATATATTTT
>TRBJ1-2|TRBV10-3|TRBD1|.
CAISKGQDGVNYGYTF
TGTGCCATCAGTAAAGGACAGGACGGGGTTAACTATGGCTACACCTTC
>TRBJ1-3|TRBV12-5|TRBD1|.
CASGRTGGNTIYF
TGTGCTAGTGGTAGGACAGGAGGAAACACCATATATTTT
>TRBJ2-4|TRBV30|.|.
CAWGQAKNIQYF
TGTGCCTGGGGACAGGCCAAAAACATTCAGTACTTC
>TRBJ1-2|TRBV19|TRBD1|.
CASSMLKGARYGYTF
TGTGCCAGTAGTATGCTGAAGGGGGCTCGCTATGGCTACACCTTC
>TRBJ1-6|TRBV3-1/TRBV3-2|TRBD1|.
CASSVSVGQGGSPLHF
TGTGCCAGCAGCGTAAGCGTGGGACAGGGCGGTTCACCCCTCCACTTT
>TRBJ2-2|TRBV4-1|TRBD2|.
CASSLRAGGNTGELFF
TGCGCCAGCAGCCTGCGGGCGGGGGGAAACACCGGGGAGCTGTTTTTT
>TRBJ2-5|TRBV10-3|.|once
CAISEMGGTQYF
TGTGCCATCAGTGAAATGGGGGGGACCCAGTACTTC
>TRBJ2-5|TRBV19|.|.
CASSKAGSSQETQYF
TGTGCCAGTAGTAAGGCAGGATCGAGCCAAGAGACCCAGTACTTC
>TRBJ2-1|TRBV21-1|.|.
CASSKELAGNEQFF
TGTGCCAGCAGCAAAGAACTAGCGGGGAATGAGCAGTTCTTC
>TRBJ1-2|TRBV10-3|TRBD1|.
CAISLEVQGASGYTF
TGTGCCATCAGTCTAGAAGTACAGGGGGCGAGTGGCTACACCTTC
>TRBJ1-2|TRBV14|.|.
CASSQEGRGAGGYTF
TGTGCCAGCAGCCAAGAAGGGAGGGGAGCTGGGGGCTACACCTTC
>TRBJ2-5|TRBV2|TRBD2|.
CASSSYAPGGETQYF
TGTGCCAGCAGCTCCTACGCCCCGGGGGGGGAGACCCAGTACTTC
>TRBJ2-7|TRBV7-9|TRBD1|.
CASSPGTGISEQYF
TGTGCCAGCAGCCCCGGGACAGGGATTTCCGAGCAGTACTTC
>TRBJ1-2|TRBV5-1|.|.
CASSLRQGTNYGYTF
TGCGCCAGCAGCTTGCGGCAGGGGACTAACTATGGCTACACCTTC
>TRBJ2-3|TRBV2|.|.
CASSGWLGGVVGGTDTQYF
TGTGCCAGCAGCGGGTGGTTGGGGGGAGTTGTAGGAGGCACAGATACGCAGTATTTT
>TRBJ1-2|TRBV6-5|.|.
CASTRVAGNYGYTF
TGTGCCAGCACTCGGGTGGCAGGGAACTATGGCTACACCTTC
>TRBJ1-6|TRBV13|.|.
CASSLSGNNNSPLHF
TGTGCCAGCAGCTTGAGCGGAAACAATAATTCACCCCTCCACTTT
>TRBJ2-7|TRBV6-5|.|.
CASSPIEILYEQYF
TGTGCCAGCAGTCCCATCGAGATTCTCTACGAGCAGTACTTC
>TRBJ2-2|TRBV5-1|.|.
CASSLGAASNTGELFF
TGCGCCAGCAGCTTGGGGGCAGCCTCCAACACCGGGGAGCTGTTTTTT
>TRBJ2-1|TRBV2|TRBD1|.
CASSDRGTYNEQFF
TGTGCCAGCAGTGACAGGGGGACCTACAATGAGCAGTTCTTC